The 8 T cell receptor beta chains below all came from one sample that was sequenced in a study of blood T cell repertoires in COVID-19 (dated by TCRdb to the early 2020s). Library preparation was by the immunoSEQ multiplex PCR assay. As stored in TCRdb, this immuneACCESS dataset retains in-frame rearrangements with V and J assigned. A fraction of the clones does not appear; measured against another copy, unresolved V genes explain less than half of the discrepancy, and the remainder lacks a known reason. This sample gives around 150,000 clones in total; 65% to 90% of them show up just once. The ten biggest clones cover roughly 8% of the sample. Sequencing used peripheral blood. The receptors were gathered from a man in his 60s with acute or convalescent COVID-19.

The V and J genes are TRBV4-1 and TRBJ2-1; possibly TRBD1 for D (6 bases). Germline V gene sequence: CDR1 MGHRA, CDR2 YSYEKL. This CDR3 region has 14 residues. V was shortened by 2 bases and J by 5 bases, with 10 bases between the two germline ends. CDR3 residues: CASSQPDRNNEQFF. DNA of the CDR3: TGCGCCAGCAGCCAACCAGACAGGAACAATGAGCAGTTCTTC.

This clone was seen just once. This chain connects TRBV4-1 to TRBJ2-5; no definite D call. CDR3 size: 14 residues. Per the germline V gene, CDR1 is MGHRA and CDR2 is YSYEKL. V dropped 1 base and J dropped 1 base, with 7 bases sitting between them. DNA of the CDR3: TGCGCCAGCAGCCAAGTCGTCCTCCAAGAGACCCAGTACTTC. This codes for CASSQVVLQETQYF.

The chain joins TRBV28 to TRBJ2-7; 7 nucleotides agree with TRBD2. CDR1 and CDR2 from the germline V gene are MDHEN and SYDVKM. The V gene end was trimmed by 3 bases and the J gene end by 6 bases; junction bases not matched to a gene: 8. The CDR3 has 14 amino acids. CDR3 nucleotide sequence: TGTGCCAGCAGTTTTCGGGGGAGGGTAATCGAGCAGTACTTC. Protein sequence: CASSFRGRVIEQYF.

This chain uses TRBV5-1 with TRBJ1-2, with a possible D match to TRBD1 (5 bases). The CDR3 runs to 15 residues. CDR1 is SGHRS, CDR2 YFSETQ, per germline. The V end lost 4 bases, the J end lost 3 bases, and 16 bases lay between the germline ends. CDR3 DNA: TGCGCCAGCAGCCCGCGGGGGGATCGTTACTATGGCTACACCTTC. Translation: CASSPRGDRYYGYTF.

The chain uses TRBV12-5 and TRBJ1-2; D is unresolved. Germline V gene data show CDR1 as LGHNT and CDR2 as FRNRAP. This CDR3 region has 12 residues. Between the trimmed V and J ends, which lost 2 bases and 5 bases, there was a span of 6 bases. The DNA of the CDR3 is TGTGCTAGTGGTTTGCCCTCTTATGGCTACACCTTC. Amino acids: CASGLPSYGYTF.

This rearrangement joins TRBV19 to TRBJ1-3; D is unresolved. This CDR3 is built from 15 residues. Trimming left V 7 bases short and J 0 bases short, with 13 bases between. CDR1 and CDR2 (germline): LNHDA, SQIVND (reference sequence). In nucleotides, the CDR3 is TGTGCCAGTAACGCCGGAGGGAACTCTGGAAACACCATATATTTT. Amino acids: CASNAGGNSGNTIYF. Variable domain in full (rest from reference TRBV19 and TRBJ1-3): DGGITQSPKYLFRKEGQNVTLSCEQNLNHDAMYWYRQDPGQGLRLIYYSQIVNDFQKGDIAEGYSVSREKKESFPLTVTSAQKNPTAFYLCASNAGGNSGNTIYFGEGSWLTVV.

The chain employs TRBV4-1 and TRBJ1-2; D is perhaps TRBD1 (5 bases). The V and J ends lost 0 bases and 5 bases respectively, with 16 bases between them. CDR3 length: 16 residues. Germline values: CDR1 MGHRA, CDR2 YSYEKL. CDR3 sequence: CASSQDLRTLSYGYTF. CDR3 bases: TGCGCCAGCAGCCAAGATCTTCGGACACTCAGTTATGGCTACACCTTC.

This sequence joins TRBV5-5 and TRBJ1-3; D remains ambiguous. Trimming shortened V by 0 bases and J by 1 base, and 8 bases separated the two germline ends. Germline-derived CDR1 and CDR2 are SGHKS and YYEKEE (reference sequence). The CDR3 sequence is 15 residues long. The CDR3 loop reads CASSLVPGSGNTIYF. CDR3 coding DNA: TGTGCCAGCAGCTTGGTGCCAGGATCTGGAAACACCATATATTTT. Looking up the rest from reference TRBV5-5 and TRBJ1-3 gives the full variable domain: DAGVTQSPTHLIKTRGQQVTLRCSPISGHKSVSWYQQVLGQGPQFIFQYYEKEERGRGNFPDRFSARQFPNYSSELNVNALLLGDSALYLCASSLVPGSGNTIYFGEGSWLTVV.